What follows are 24 T cell receptor beta chains derived from one specimen sequenced in a study of blood T cell repertoires in COVID-19 (TCRdb year 2020). The library was made by the immunoSEQ multiplex PCR assay. The table was pulled from immuneACCESS by TCRdb, which kept in-frame rearrangements only. Such tables lose some clones; where checked, under half of the loss comes from unresolved V genes, and the rest has no known cause. For this sample there are 150,000 or so clones; roughly 84% appear just once. 13% to 15% of the sample is held by the ten biggest clonotypes. The sample consisted of peripheral blood. The receptors were sampled from a man aged 18-30 years with active or convalescent COVID-19.

V and J are TRBV7-9 and TRBJ1-1; possibly TRBD1 for D (5 bases). V gave up 5 bases and J gave up 3 bases, with 16 bases separating them. From germline, CDR1 is SEHNR and CDR2 FQNEAQ (reference sequence). The CDR3 is 15 residues long. CDR3 nucleotides: TGTGCCAGCAGCAAAAGTGGGGGGTGGCACACTGAAGCTTTCTTT. Translated, it gives CASSKSGGWHTEAFF. The full variable domain, its missing parts supplied by reference TRBV7-9 and TRBJ1-1, is DTGVSQNPRHKITKRGQNVTFRCDPISEHNRLYWYRQTLGQGPEFLTYFQNEAQLEKSRLLSDRFSAERPKGSFSTLEIQRTEQGDSAMYLCASSKSGGWHTEAFFGQGTRLTVV.

The chain joins TRBV7-9 to TRBJ2-7; TRBD1 agrees at 11 bases. Germline V gene sequence: CDR1 SEHNR, CDR2 FQNEAQ (reference sequence). Losses at the gene ends were 5 bases for V and 6 bases for J; bases not matched to a gene: 9. The CDR3 consists of 15 residues. The DNA of the CDR3 is TGTGCCAGCAGCCCCGAGGGGGGACAGGGGGTCGAGCAGTACTTC. This sequence encodes CASSPEGGQGVEQYF.

The chain couples TRBV10-3 to TRBJ1-3; TRBD1 matches at 9 bases. The germline V gene has CDR1 ENHRY and CDR2 SYGVKD. The CDR3 spans 15 residues. Germline trimming cut 5 bases from V and 3 bases from J; bases unmatched to any gene: 5. Here the CDR3 reads CAISPRTGDGNTIYF. CDR3 coding DNA: TGTGCCATCAGTCCCAGGACAGGGGATGGAAACACCATATATTTT.

The chain combines TRBV6-1 with TRBJ1-2, with no clear D. The CDR3 spans 16 residues. Germline assignment: CDR1 MNHNS and CDR2 SASEGT. Between the trimmed V and J ends, which lost 3 bases and 4 bases, there was a span of 18 bases. CDR3 in DNA: TGTGCCAGCAGTGATCCGGGTTCCTTTTTAGGCTATGGCTACACCTTC. Protein sequence: CASSDPGSFLGYGYTF.

V is TRBV19 and J is TRBJ2-2, with TRBD1 matching over 9 bases. The CDR3 covers 15 residues. The germline V gene encodes CDR1 LNHDA and CDR2 SQIVND (reference sequence). V dropped 4 bases and J dropped 4; count of bases not matched to a gene: 4. In DNA, the CDR3 is TGTGCCAGTAGTACGGGGACAGGGAGCACCGGGGAGCTGTTTTTT. Protein sequence: CASSTGTGSTGELFF. Variable domain in full (rest from reference TRBV19 and TRBJ2-2): DGGITQSPKYLFRKEGQNVTLSCEQNLNHDAMYWYRQDPGQGLRLIYYSQIVNDFQKGDIAEGYSVSREKKESFPLTVTSAQKNPTAFYLCASSTGTGSTGELFFGEGSRLTVL.

The V call is TRBV19, the J call TRBJ2-7; a weak D match, TRBD2 (5 bases). The germline CDR1 and CDR2 sequences are LNHDA and SQIVND (reference sequence). The CDR3 is 12 residues long. Trimming took off 3 bases at V and 6 bases at J, with 9 bases between the two ends. The CDR3 reads CASSIGGSEQYF. The CDR3 bases are TGTGCCAGTAGTATTGGAGGATCCGAGCAGTACTTC.

This clone has more than one count but fewer than ten. The V call is TRBV21-1, the J call TRBJ2-6; no check of the table's D call, TRBD1, against the DNA was made. TRBV21-1 is marked as a pseudogene. The CDR3 runs to 16 residues. CDR3 nucleotides: TGTGCCAGCACCGCAGGGTCTAAAACCGGGGCCAACGTCCTGACTTTC. Translation gives CASTAGSKTGANVLTF.

DNA for the CDR3: TGTGCCAGCAGACGGGACAATCGGAACACCGGGGAGCTGTTTTTT. Its translation: CASRRDNRNTGELFF. The rearrangement uses TRBV6-4 and TRBJ2-2, with a possible D match to TRBD1 (6 bases). The CDR3 runs 15 residues. Germline V gene sequence: CDR1 MRHNA, CDR2 SNTAGT. Deletions cut 6 bases from V and 1 base from J, with 12 bases between.

The chain employs TRBV5-6 and TRBJ1-3; D is ambiguous. Germline V gene lookup returns CDR1 SGHDT and CDR2 YYEEEE. The V end was cut by 0 bases, the J end by 0 bases, with 4 bases between. This CDR3 is 14 amino acids long. This CDR3 is CASSLDYSGNTIYF. CDR3 coding DNA: TGTGCCAGCAGCTTGGACTACTCTGGAAACACCATATATTTT.

This clone was detected only a few times. The chain combines TRBV5-1 with TRBJ1-1, with TRBD1 as a possible D gene (5 bases). CDR3 length: 13 residues. Trimming stripped 3 bases from V and 9 bases from J, with 15 bases between. From germline, CDR1 is SGHRS and CDR2 YFSETQ. The DNA of the CDR3 is TGCGCCAGCAGCTCCGGACAAGCCGAACAAGCTTTCTTT. It encodes CASSSGQAEQAFF.

This clone was picked up one time. The V call is TRBV4-1, the J call TRBJ1-5; 7 nucleotides line up with TRBD1. V lost 4 bases and J lost 1; bases outside the gene matches: 10. The CDR3 is 17 residues long. From germline, CDR1 is MGHRA and CDR2 YSYEKL. The CDR3 bases are TGCGCCAGCAGCCGCAGCCGGGACAGACCGAGCAATCAGCCCCAGCATTTT. Translation gives CASSRSRDRPSNQPQHF.

The rearrangement links TRBV5-4 to TRBJ1-4; 7 bases line up with TRBD1. Germline CDR1 reads SGHNT; CDR2 reads YYREEE (reference sequence). The CDR3 has 14 amino acids. V was clipped by 3 bases and J by 5 bases; unmatched bases: 4. The CDR3 protein is CASSSGTVNEKLFF. The CDR3 coding sequence is TGTGCCAGCAGCTCCGGGACAGTAAATGAAAAACTGTTTTTT.

The chain has TRBV6-5 and TRBJ2-7; TRBD2 aligns across 14 bases. The V gene end was trimmed by 6 bases and the J gene end by 5 bases; junction bases not matched to a gene: 6. The CDR3 spans 15 residues. In germline, CDR1 is MNHEY, CDR2 SVGAGI. The chain's CDR3 is CASRVTSGGADEQYF. The CDR3 DNA reads TGTGCCAGCAGAGTGACTAGCGGGGGGGCCGACGAGCAGTACTTC.

The DNA for the CDR3 is TGTGCTAGTGGCCCGGGTCCTGGGACTGAAGCTTTCTTT. Translated, it gives CASGPGPGTEAFF. The J gene is TRBJ1-1, the V gene TRBV12-5; D is unresolved. Trimming took off 6 bases at V and 5 bases at J, with 13 bases between the two ends. The CDR3 contains 13 residues. Germline V CDR1 and CDR2: LGHNT, FRNRAP.

The rearrangement uses TRBV18 and TRBJ2-5, with TRBD1 as a possible D gene (6 bases). The CDR3 loop spans 15 amino acids. Germline V gene lookup returns CDR1 KGHSH and CDR2 LQKENI. Trimming took off 1 base at V and 2 bases at J, with 11 bases between the two ends. For the CDR3, the DNA is TGTGCCAGCTCACCACTGGCAGGGGAACAAGAGACCCAGTACTTC. Translated: CASSPLAGEQETQYF.

CDR3 loop: CASSVSASGPIYNEQFF. CDR3 DNA: TGTGCCAGCAGCGTCTCAGCTAGCGGGCCAATATACAATGAGCAGTTCTTC. The V and J genes are TRBV9 and TRBJ2-1; 8 bases map to TRBD2. This CDR3 is 17 amino acids long. The junction had 11 bases not matched to a gene; V was cut back by 2 bases and J by 4 bases. The germline V gene has CDR1 SGDLS and CDR2 YYNGEE. The full variable domain, its missing parts supplied by reference TRBV9 and TRBJ2-1, is DSGVTQTPKHLITATGQRVTLRCSPRSGDLSVYWYQQSLDQGLQFLIQYYNGEERAKGNILERFSAQQFPDLHSELNLSSLELGDSALYFCASSVSASGPIYNEQFFGPGTRLTVL.

J is TRBJ2-5 and V is TRBV7-3; the D gene is possibly TRBD1 (6 bases). The germline V gene encodes CDR1 SGHTA and CDR2 FQGTGA. V lost 5 bases to trimming and J lost 5 bases, with 21 bases between them. The CDR3 covers 16 residues. Here the CDR3 DNA reads TGTGCCAGCAGCCGAACCGGGACAACCCAAGGGGAGACCCAGTACTTC. Residues: CASSRTGTTQGETQYF.

This chain uses TRBV3-1 (or the pseudogene TRBV3-2) with TRBJ2-2; the D gene is possibly TRBD2 (5 bases). This CDR3 has 14 residues. The ends were cut back, 4 bases at V and 13 bases at J, with 19 bases in the middle. Germline-derived CDR1 and CDR2 are LGHDT and YNNKEL (reference sequence). The DNA for the CDR3 is TGTGCCAGCAGCCTCGGGGTTACAACGGTCCGGCTGTTTTTT. It encodes CASSLGVTTVRLFF.

The chain uses TRBV9 and TRBJ2-1, with 8 bases matching TRBD2. Trimming cost V 0 bases and J 8 bases; bases outside gene matches: 10. This CDR3 contains 16 residues. Germline CDR1 is SGDLS and CDR2 is YYNGEE. The DNA of the CDR3 is TGTGCCAGCAGCGTAGATGAGGGCGGGGGGCCCCATGAGCAGTTCTTC. Translation gives CASSVDEGGGPHEQFF.

This chain connects TRBV29-1 to TRBJ1-4; the match to TRBD1 covers 10 bases. The CDR3 length is 15 residues. J lost 3 bases, V lost 2 bases, and 3 bases had no gene match. Germline lookup yields CDR1 SQVTM and CDR2 ANQGSEA. The CDR3 protein is CSVEFGTGANEKLFF. In DNA, the CDR3 is TGCAGCGTTGAATTTGGGACAGGGGCTAATGAAAAACTGTTTTTT.

The chain uses TRBV7-9 and TRBJ1-4; 9 bases match TRBD1. The germline CDR1 and CDR2 sequences are SEHNR and FQNEAQ (reference sequence). After removal of 3 bases from V and 1 base from J, the junction contained 6 bases not matched to a gene. The CDR3 covers 17 residues. As DNA, the CDR3 is TGTGCCAGCAGCTTGGGACAGGGTGGACAAACTAATGAAAAACTGTTTTTT. Translating it yields CASSLGQGGQTNEKLFF.

The chain has TRBV6-2 or TRBV6-3 and TRBJ2-3, with a weak D call TRBD2 (5 bases). Trimming took off 3 bases at V and 0 bases at J, with 7 bases between the two ends. CDR1 is MNHEY, CDR2 SVGEGT, per germline. The length of the CDR3 is 14 residues. Here the CDR3 reads CASSYRGSTDTQYF. CDR3 DNA sequence: TGTGCCAGCAGTTATCGCGGGAGCACAGATACGCAGTATTTT.

The chain is built from TRBV5-8 and TRBJ1-2, with D uncertain. Germline V gene lookup returns CDR1 SGHTS and CDR2 YDEGEE. V lost 1 base to trimming and J lost 4 bases, with 11 bases between them. This CDR3 is 14 amino acids long. This chain's CDR3 is CASSLPVLVYGYTF. The CDR3 nucleotides are TGTGCCAGCAGCTTGCCGGTATTAGTCTATGGCTACACCTTC.

This clone was counted a single time. This chain connects TRBV6-5 to TRBJ1-1, with a weak D call TRBD1 (5 bases). Per the germline V gene, CDR1 is MNHEY and CDR2 is SVGAGI. The CDR3 length is 12 residues. V was trimmed by 7 bases and J by 5 bases, leaving 11 bases between them. The CDR3 sequence: CASTHGGTEAFF. The CDR3, as DNA: TGTGCCAGCACCCACGGGGGAACTGAAGCTTTCTTT.